These 15 T cell receptor beta chains originate from one sample sequenced in a study of regulatory T cells in long-lasting Graves disease. This sample's time point: newly diagnosed GD, antithyroid drugs for less than 3 months. Preparation of the TCR library used RNA extracted from PBMCs. Researchers made TCR beta libraries by using iRepertoire HTBI primers and running Arm-PCR on CDR3 regions. One entry per CDR3 protein, called by TCRdb with MiXCR from the multiplex PCR reads. The sample contains 350,000 to 550,000 distinct CDR3 sequences, about 16% of which appear only once. The sample was also linked to a second study, of T cells in Graves' hyperthyroidism and ophthalmopathy.

The specimen comprised peripheral blood mononuclear cells (PBMCs), sampled at new diagnosis, from a patient treated with antithyroid drugs. These receptors originate from a woman in her late teens or twenties with Graves disease.

The chain is built from TRBV4-1 and TRBJ1-5; possibly TRBD1 for D (5 bases). V lost 0 bases to trimming and J lost 5 bases, with 8 bases between them. Germline V gives CDR1 MGHRA, CDR2 YSYEKL. This CDR3 spans 14 amino acids. The CDR3 reads CASSQDEGYQPQHF. DNA for the CDR3: TGCGCCAGCAGCCAAGATGAGGGGTATCAGCCCCAGCATTTT.

The rearrangement uses TRBV19 and TRBJ2-5, with D hard to call. CDR1 and CDR2 (germline): LNHDA, SQIVND (reference sequence). This CDR3 spans 13 amino acids. Deletions cut 2 bases from V and 2 bases from J, with 6 bases between. The CDR3, as DNA: TGTGCCAGTAGTATACCCCCGCAAGAGACCCAGTACTTC. Translating gives CASSIPPQETQYF.

This clonotype has a count of ten or more. This rearrangement joins TRBV28 to TRBJ1-1; TRBD1 might be the D (6 bases). This CDR3 comprises 14 residues. V was shortened by 1 base and J by 4 bases, with 10 bases between the two germline ends. CDR1 and CDR2 (germline): MDHEN, SYDVKM. The DNA for the CDR3 is TGTGCCAGCAGTTTATTCGAGGGGGGCACTGAAGCTTTCTTT. It encodes CASSLFEGGTEAFF.

The table lists this clonotype with many counts. The junction does not match germline at one end; this may be a read error. The chain couples TRBV12-3 or TRBV12-4 to TRBJ1-1; tentatively, D is TRBD1 (5 bases). The CDR3 totals 15 residues. This CDR3 is CASRQDLMMNTEAFF. The CDR3 coding sequence is TGTGCCAGCAGACAGGATTTGATGATGAACACTGAAGCTTTCTTC.

In this sample, this clonotype turned up a few times. The gene calls are TRBV29-1 and TRBJ2-7; no reliable D call. This CDR3 has 13 residues. From germline, CDR1 is SQVTM and CDR2 ANQGSEA. Between the trimmed V and J ends, which lost 4 bases and 2 bases, there was a span of 12 bases. Written as DNA, the CDR3 is TGCAGCGTTGGTGGATTCGCACCCTACGAGCAGTACTTC. Translated, it gives CSVGGFAPYEQYF.

This clonotype appeared many times. The J gene is TRBJ2-1, the V gene TRBV12-3 or TRBV12-4; perhaps D is TRBD1 or TRBD2 (6 bases each). V was clipped by 1 base and J by 2 bases, with 9 bases between them. This CDR3 has 15 amino acids. The CDR3 protein is CASSLVRDTYNEQFF. CDR3 in DNA: TGTGCCAGCAGTTTAGTGCGGGACACCTACAATGAGCAGTTCTTC.

This clonotype has a count of ten or more. V and J are TRBV28 and TRBJ2-7, with 9 bases aligning to TRBD2. V dropped 6 bases and J dropped 6; count of bases not matched to a gene: 15. The germline gives CDR1 MDHEN, CDR2 SYDVKM. This CDR3 has 16 amino acids. CDR3 residues: CASSSGTSPNWGEQYF. The CDR3 DNA sequence: TGTGCCAGCAGCTCCGGGACTAGCCCCAACTGGGGCGAGCAGTACTTC.

This clonotype has only a few counts. The V and J genes are TRBV20-1 and TRBJ2-3, with D tentatively TRBD2 (6 bases). The CDR3 is 12 residues long. Germline V gene lookup returns CDR1 DFQATT and CDR2 SNEGSKA (reference sequence). The V and J ends lost 5 bases and 4 bases respectively, with 10 bases between them. The CDR3 bases are TGCAGTGCTCCGCGGGGCTCAGATACGCAGTATTTT. Translation: CSAPRGSDTQYF.

J is TRBJ2-3 and V is TRBV5-5; D is unresolved. Germline V gives CDR1 SGHKS, CDR2 YYEKEE (reference sequence). This CDR3 comprises 12 residues. V gave up 2 bases and J gave up 4 bases, with 5 bases separating them. CDR3 amino acids: CASSLKPDTQYF. As DNA, the CDR3 is TGTGCCAGCAGCTTAAAGCCAGATACGCAGTATTTT.

The chain combines TRBV30 with TRBJ2-1; 11 bases line up with TRBD2. The germline V gene has CDR1 GTSNPN and CDR2 SVGIG (reference sequence). The V gene end was trimmed by 0 bases and the J gene end by 3 bases; junction bases not matched to a gene: 19. This CDR3 is built from 21 residues. The CDR3 sequence: CAWSVLGAKGYSGRGYNEQFF. Here the CDR3 DNA reads TGTGCCTGGAGTGTACTGGGGGCAAAGGGATATAGCGGGAGGGGCTACAATGAGCAGTTCTTC.

This clonotype was recorded at least ten times. The V and J genes are TRBV12-3 or TRBV12-4 and TRBJ1-1; D call uncertain. The length of the CDR3 is 15 residues. V was cut by 1 base and J by 1 base, with 10 bases left in between. The chain's CDR3 is CASSLGHGGNTEAFF. Here the CDR3 DNA reads TGTGCCAGCAGTTTAGGACACGGCGGGAACACTGAAGCTTTCTTT.

At least ten counts were recorded for this clonotype. This chain connects TRBV6-2 or TRBV6-3 to TRBJ2-7; D is ambiguous. Germline V lookup: CDR1 MNHEY, CDR2 SVGEGT. The length of the CDR3 is 11 residues. V shed 3 bases and J shed 5 bases, with 5 bases lying between them. Here the CDR3 reads CASSYPDEQYF. As DNA, the CDR3 is TGTGCCAGCAGTTATCCGGACGAGCAGTACTTC.

This clonotype came up a few times. The chain joins TRBV4-1 to TRBJ1-1; 8 positions match TRBD1. From germline, CDR1 is MGHRA and CDR2 YSYEKL. The CDR3 is 14 residues long. The ends lost 4 bases at V and 5 bases at J; junction bases unmatched: 6. CDR3 in DNA: TGCGCCAGCAGCCCTTGGACAGGGCAAACTGAAGCTTTCTTT. Translation: CASSPWTGQTEAFF.

At least ten counts were recorded for this clonotype. V and J are TRBV28 and TRBJ2-5, with D perhaps given as TRBD1 or TRBD2 (6 bases each). Germline V gene data show CDR1 as MDHEN and CDR2 as SYDVKM. CDR3 size: 17 residues. V lost 1 base and J lost 2, with 17 bases in between. CDR3 sequence: CASSLFGGQGVQETQYF. The CDR3 nucleotides are TGTGCCAGCAGTTTATTTGGGGGGCAGGGAGTACAAGAGACCCAGTACTTC.

This clonotype was counted at least ten times. This chain connects TRBV3-1 to TRBJ1-2; 8 bases are shared with TRBD1. Germline V gives CDR1 LGHDT, CDR2 YNNKEL (reference sequence). The CDR3 is made up of 17 amino acids. V gave up 2 bases and J gave up 4 bases; unmatched junction bases: 12. CDR3: CASSQPRTGRGSYGYTF. DNA of the CDR3: TGTGCCAGCAGCCAACCACGGACAGGGCGAGGGAGCTATGGCTACACCTTC.